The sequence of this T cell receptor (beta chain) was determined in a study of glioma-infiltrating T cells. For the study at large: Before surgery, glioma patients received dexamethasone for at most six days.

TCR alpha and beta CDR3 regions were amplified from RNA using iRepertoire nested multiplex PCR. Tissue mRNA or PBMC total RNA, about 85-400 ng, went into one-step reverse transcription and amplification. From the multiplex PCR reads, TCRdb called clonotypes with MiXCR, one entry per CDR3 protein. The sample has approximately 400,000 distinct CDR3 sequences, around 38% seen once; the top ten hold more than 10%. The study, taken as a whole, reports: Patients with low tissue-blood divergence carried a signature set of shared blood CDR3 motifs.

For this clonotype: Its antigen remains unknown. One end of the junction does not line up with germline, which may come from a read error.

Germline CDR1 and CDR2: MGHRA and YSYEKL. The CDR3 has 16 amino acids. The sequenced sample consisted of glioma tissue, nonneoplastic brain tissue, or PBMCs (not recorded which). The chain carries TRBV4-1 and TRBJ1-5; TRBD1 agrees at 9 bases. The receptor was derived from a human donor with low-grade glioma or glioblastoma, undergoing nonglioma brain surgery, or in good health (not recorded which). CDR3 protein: CASSQADRGLRQPQHF. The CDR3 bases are TGCGCCAGCAGCCAAGCGGACAGGGGTCTTCGGCAGCCCCAGCACTTT.